These 20 T cell receptor beta chains originate from one sample sequenced in a study of blood T cell repertoires in COVID-19 (dated by TCRdb to the early 2020s). Library preparation employed the immunoSEQ multiplex PCR assay. Held by TCRdb, this immuneACCESS table contains in-frame sequences only and omits some clones. Under half of the omission traces to an unresolved V gene where checked; the cause of the rest is unknown. Present in this sample are 350,000 or so clones, approximately 90% of which were seen just once. Approximately 4.1% of the sample belongs to the ten largest clones. Sample: peripheral blood. The receptor set was obtained from a woman aged 55-70 years with COVID-19, enrolled during active disease.

The rearrangement joins TRBV12-5 to TRBJ1-1; TRBD1 matches 9 bases. The V gene end was trimmed by 5 bases and the J gene end by 8 bases; junction bases not matched to a gene: 6. CDR3 length: 13 amino acids. Germline loops: CDR1 LGHNT, CDR2 FRNRAP. The CDR3 loop is CASGRSGTGEAFF. The DNA for the CDR3 is TGTGCTAGTGGTCGTTCCGGGACAGGGGAAGCTTTCTTT.

This chain joins TRBV19 and TRBJ2-7; tentatively, D is TRBD1 (5 bases). This CDR3 spans 14 amino acids. V lost 4 bases, J lost 5 bases, and 15 bases lay in between. The germline V gene has CDR1 LNHDA and CDR2 SQIVND (reference sequence). The CDR3 DNA reads TGTGCCAGTAGTACGGACCCAGGGTCCCACGAGCAGTACTTC. It translates to CASSTDPGSHEQYF. Combining the CDR3 with reference TRBV19 and TRBJ2-7 gives the whole variable domain DGGITQSPKYLFRKEGQNVTLSCEQNLNHDAMYWYRQDPGQGLRLIYYSQIVNDFQKGDIAEGYSVSREKKESFPLTVTSAQKNPTAFYLCASSTDPGSHEQYFGPGTRLTVT.

This chain connects TRBV19 to TRBJ1-2, with 9 bases lining up with TRBD1. From germline, CDR1 is LNHDA and CDR2 SQIVND (reference sequence). With V trimmed by 4 bases and J by 0 bases, 6 bases remained unmatched. The CDR3 contains 16 residues. The CDR3 spells CASSKLGQGANYGYTF. CDR3 coding DNA: TGTGCCAGTAGTAAACTGGGACAGGGAGCTAACTATGGCTACACCTTC.

This chain connects TRBV5-1 to TRBJ1-2; TRBD1 matches 10 bases. Trimming took 4 bases from V and 4 from J; bases not matched to a gene: 4. This CDR3 has 14 residues. Germline CDR1 and CDR2: SGHRS and YFSETQ. In DNA form, the CDR3 reads TGCGCCAGCAGCATGGGACAGGGGATCTATGGCTACACCTTC. This sequence encodes CASSMGQGIYGYTF.

This clone was recorded only once. The rearrangement uses TRBV6-5 and TRBJ2-1; 7 bases line up with TRBD2. Germline assignment: CDR1 MNHEY and CDR2 SVGAGI. The CDR3 totals 15 residues. V shed 3 bases and J 4 bases; nucleotides not matched to a gene: 6. The CDR3 nucleotides read TGTGCCAGCAGTTATCGTGGGGGGGAATACAATGAGCAGTTCTTC. It is translated as CASSYRGGEYNEQFF.

This rearrangement joins TRBV19 to TRBJ2-3; D may be TRBD2 (6 bases). Trimming pared 9 bases from V and 6 bases from J, leaving 22 bases between. CDR3 length: 15 amino acids. Germline V gives CDR1 LNHDA, CDR2 SQIVND (reference sequence). The CDR3, as DNA: TGTGCCAGCACAGTCAGCGGGCTCCCCCGGGATACGCAGTATTTT. Its protein product is CASTVSGLPRDTQYF.

The V and J genes are TRBV28 and TRBJ1-2, with D hard to call. With 6 bases removed from V and 1 base from J, the gap between germline ends came to 18 bases. The CDR3 length is 16 residues. Germline V gives CDR1 MDHEN, CDR2 SYDVKM. The CDR3 bases are TGTGCCAGCAGCCCTCCCCGAGGGTACCTTAACTATGGCTACACCTTC. It yields the protein CASSPPRGYLNYGYTF.

The chain is built from TRBV6-5 and TRBJ2-2; D possibly corresponds to TRBD1 (6 bases). V was pared by 9 bases and J by 1 base, with 15 bases between. Germline-derived CDR1 and CDR2 are MNHEY and SVGAGI. CDR3 length: 15 residues. The CDR3 spells CASRPGTMNTGELFF. The CDR3 region has the DNA TGTGCCAGTCGACCGGGGACAATGAACACCGGGGAGCTGTTTTTT.

The rearrangement links TRBV5-1 to TRBJ2-7; D gene unclear. Trimming took 0 bases from V and 6 from J, leaving 13 bases between them. The CDR3 loop spans 14 amino acids. CDR1 and CDR2 (germline): SGHRS, YFSETQ. The CDR3, as DNA: TGCGCCAGCAGCTTGGATAACGCGAGAATCGAGCAGTACTTC. Its protein is CASSLDNARIEQYF.

V usage is TRBV4-1 and J usage is TRBJ1-2; 8 bases are a match to TRBD1. V dropped 0 bases and J dropped 5; count of bases not matched to a gene: 8. The CDR3 loop spans 16 amino acids. Germline CDR1 and CDR2: MGHRA and YSYEKL. For the CDR3, the DNA is TGCGCCAGCAGCCAAGACGGTCAGGGGGCGGGGTATGGCTACACCTTC. Protein sequence: CASSQDGQGAGYGYTF.

This clone was observed a handful of times. Other nucleotide sequences from this sample produce the same CDR3. The chain combines TRBV7-2 with TRBJ1-1; tentatively, D is TRBD1 (5 bases). CDR1 is SGHTA, CDR2 FQGNSA, per germline. The ends were cut back, 3 bases at V and 4 bases at J, with 9 bases in the middle. The CDR3 contains 13 residues. CDR3 protein: CASSFRGGTEAFF. In DNA form, the CDR3 reads TGTGCCAGCAGCTTTCGGGGGGGCACTGAAGCTTTCTTT.

The rearrangement uses TRBV6-1 and TRBJ1-2; D uncertain. The CDR3 is made up of 13 amino acids. V was shortened by 0 bases and J by 6 bases, with 8 bases between the two germline ends. Germline CDR1 and CDR2: MNHNS and SASEGT. This CDR3 is CASSEALRNGYTF. CDR3 DNA sequence: TGTGCCAGCAGTGAAGCGCTACGAAATGGCTACACCTTC.

The chain joins TRBV19 to TRBJ1-2, with 7 bases aligning to TRBD1. CDR1 and CDR2 (germline): LNHDA, SQIVND (reference sequence). The junction had 9 bases not matched to a gene; V was cut back by 6 bases and J by 8 bases. The CDR3 extends over 13 amino acids. DNA for the CDR3: TGTGCCAGTAGAATCGACAGGGTGCGAGGCTACACCTTC. It translates to CASRIDRVRGYTF.

The chain recombines TRBV28 with TRBJ1-5; 10 bases match TRBD1. There are 13 residues in the CDR3. V shed 7 bases, J shed 4 bases, and the junction held 1 base outside the gene matches. Germline lookup yields CDR1 MDHEN and CDR2 SYDVKM. CDR3 loop: CASKGQGNQPQHF. The CDR3 DNA is TGTGCCAGCAAGGGACAGGGGAATCAGCCCCAGCATTTT.

The CDR3 region has the DNA TGCGCCAGCAGGGCGGGGGGAAAGACTGAAGCTTTCTTT. This codes for CASRAGGKTEAFF. The V gene is TRBV5-1, the J gene TRBJ1-1; D is possibly TRBD1 (5 bases). Germline V gives CDR1 SGHRS, CDR2 YFSETQ. CDR3 length: 13 amino acids. Trimming left V 5 bases short and J 5 bases short, with 13 bases between.

The V and J genes are TRBV7-2 and TRBJ1-1; maybe TRBD1 (6 bases). Trimming left V 5 bases short and J 1 base short, with 14 bases between. CDR1 and CDR2 from the germline V gene are SGHTA and FQGNSA. This CDR3 region has 15 residues. The CDR3 region is CASSPWGTSNTEAFF. The DNA of the CDR3 is TGTGCCAGCAGCCCGTGGGGGACATCGAACACTGAAGCTTTCTTT. The full variable domain, with the rest looked up from reference TRBV7-2 and TRBJ1-1, is GAGVSQSPSNKVTEKGKDVELRCDPISGHTALYWYRQSLGQGLEFLIYFQGNSAPDKSGLPSDRFSAERTGGSVSTLTIQRTQQEDSAVYLCASSPWGTSNTEAFFGQGTRLTVV.

V gene TRBV3-1 (or the pseudogene TRBV3-2) combines with J gene TRBJ2-5; 8 nucleotides line up with TRBD2. V lost 5 bases to trimming and J lost 5 bases; unmatched junction nucleotides: 7. CDR3 size: 14 residues. CDR1 is LGHDT, CDR2 YNNKEL, per germline (reference sequence). CDR3 in amino acids: CASSLRGAGETQYF. The CDR3 DNA follows: TGTGCCAGCAGCTTGCGGGGGGCAGGGGAGACCCAGTACTTC.

The chain links TRBV9 to TRBJ2-1; 8 positions agree with TRBD2. The CDR3 extends over 15 amino acids. The V and J ends lost 2 bases and 5 bases, in that order; junction bases with no gene match: 6. Germline CDR1 and CDR2: SGDLS and YYNGEE. The CDR3 bases are TGTGCCAGCAGCGTCCGGGGGGGCCGCCACAATGAGCAGTTCTTC. Its translation is CASSVRGGRHNEQFF.

This chain links TRBV15 with TRBJ2-5, with D possibly being TRBD2 (7 bases). The germline V gene encodes CDR1 LNHNV and CDR2 YYDKDF (reference sequence). Deletions cut 0 bases from V and 5 bases from J, with 16 bases between. CDR3 length: 16 amino acids. The CDR3 DNA follows: TGTGCCACCAGCAGAGATTACGGGGGGCGAGGTGAGACCCAGTACTTC. Protein product: CATSRDYGGRGETQYF. The variable domain in full, with the rest retrieved from reference TRBV15 and TRBJ2-5, is DAMVIQNPRYQVTQFGKPVTLSCSQTLNHNVMYWYQQKSSQAPKLLFHYYDKDFNNEADTPDNFQSRRPNTSFCFLDIRSPGLGDTAMYLCATSRDYGGRGETQYFGPGTRLLVL.

The gene calls are TRBV5-1 and TRBJ2-7, with 11 bases matching TRBD1. The CDR3 loop spans 15 amino acids. CDR1 is SGHRS, CDR2 YFSETQ, per germline. V was clipped by 2 bases and J by 5 bases; unmatched bases: 6. The CDR3 sequence is CASSFSGQGDHEQYF. In nucleotides, the CDR3 is TGCGCCAGCAGCTTTTCGGGACAGGGGGACCACGAGCAGTACTTC.